The clone carrying this T cell receptor beta chain has more than one count but fewer than ten. Time point of the sample: pre-treatment sample, taken before nivolumab and TIL therapy. Tumor tissue came from excised metastases, mostly pleural nodules or supraclavicular lymph nodes. Sequencing used immunoSEQ v3. Generated by immunoSEQ multiplex PCR, the TCRdb table keeps only in-frame clones and is missing some. The data show 25,000 to 30,000 clones, 63% seen once. This sample was taken from a study of TIL therapy for anti-PD-1-resistant metastatic lung cancer. Trimming pared 4 bases from V and 8 bases from J, leaving 17 bases between. CDR3 length: 14 amino acids. Germline assignment: CDR1 SGHDN and CDR2 FVKESK.

The material sequenced was tumor tissue, taken at baseline. This TCR came from a woman aged 30-85 years with non-small cell lung cancer. V usage is TRBV14 and J usage is TRBJ1-2; no clear D gene. The CDR3 DNA sequence: TGTGCCAGCAGCCCTCGCGTAACCGACTTCGGCTACACCTTC. Its protein is CASSPRVTDFGYTF.